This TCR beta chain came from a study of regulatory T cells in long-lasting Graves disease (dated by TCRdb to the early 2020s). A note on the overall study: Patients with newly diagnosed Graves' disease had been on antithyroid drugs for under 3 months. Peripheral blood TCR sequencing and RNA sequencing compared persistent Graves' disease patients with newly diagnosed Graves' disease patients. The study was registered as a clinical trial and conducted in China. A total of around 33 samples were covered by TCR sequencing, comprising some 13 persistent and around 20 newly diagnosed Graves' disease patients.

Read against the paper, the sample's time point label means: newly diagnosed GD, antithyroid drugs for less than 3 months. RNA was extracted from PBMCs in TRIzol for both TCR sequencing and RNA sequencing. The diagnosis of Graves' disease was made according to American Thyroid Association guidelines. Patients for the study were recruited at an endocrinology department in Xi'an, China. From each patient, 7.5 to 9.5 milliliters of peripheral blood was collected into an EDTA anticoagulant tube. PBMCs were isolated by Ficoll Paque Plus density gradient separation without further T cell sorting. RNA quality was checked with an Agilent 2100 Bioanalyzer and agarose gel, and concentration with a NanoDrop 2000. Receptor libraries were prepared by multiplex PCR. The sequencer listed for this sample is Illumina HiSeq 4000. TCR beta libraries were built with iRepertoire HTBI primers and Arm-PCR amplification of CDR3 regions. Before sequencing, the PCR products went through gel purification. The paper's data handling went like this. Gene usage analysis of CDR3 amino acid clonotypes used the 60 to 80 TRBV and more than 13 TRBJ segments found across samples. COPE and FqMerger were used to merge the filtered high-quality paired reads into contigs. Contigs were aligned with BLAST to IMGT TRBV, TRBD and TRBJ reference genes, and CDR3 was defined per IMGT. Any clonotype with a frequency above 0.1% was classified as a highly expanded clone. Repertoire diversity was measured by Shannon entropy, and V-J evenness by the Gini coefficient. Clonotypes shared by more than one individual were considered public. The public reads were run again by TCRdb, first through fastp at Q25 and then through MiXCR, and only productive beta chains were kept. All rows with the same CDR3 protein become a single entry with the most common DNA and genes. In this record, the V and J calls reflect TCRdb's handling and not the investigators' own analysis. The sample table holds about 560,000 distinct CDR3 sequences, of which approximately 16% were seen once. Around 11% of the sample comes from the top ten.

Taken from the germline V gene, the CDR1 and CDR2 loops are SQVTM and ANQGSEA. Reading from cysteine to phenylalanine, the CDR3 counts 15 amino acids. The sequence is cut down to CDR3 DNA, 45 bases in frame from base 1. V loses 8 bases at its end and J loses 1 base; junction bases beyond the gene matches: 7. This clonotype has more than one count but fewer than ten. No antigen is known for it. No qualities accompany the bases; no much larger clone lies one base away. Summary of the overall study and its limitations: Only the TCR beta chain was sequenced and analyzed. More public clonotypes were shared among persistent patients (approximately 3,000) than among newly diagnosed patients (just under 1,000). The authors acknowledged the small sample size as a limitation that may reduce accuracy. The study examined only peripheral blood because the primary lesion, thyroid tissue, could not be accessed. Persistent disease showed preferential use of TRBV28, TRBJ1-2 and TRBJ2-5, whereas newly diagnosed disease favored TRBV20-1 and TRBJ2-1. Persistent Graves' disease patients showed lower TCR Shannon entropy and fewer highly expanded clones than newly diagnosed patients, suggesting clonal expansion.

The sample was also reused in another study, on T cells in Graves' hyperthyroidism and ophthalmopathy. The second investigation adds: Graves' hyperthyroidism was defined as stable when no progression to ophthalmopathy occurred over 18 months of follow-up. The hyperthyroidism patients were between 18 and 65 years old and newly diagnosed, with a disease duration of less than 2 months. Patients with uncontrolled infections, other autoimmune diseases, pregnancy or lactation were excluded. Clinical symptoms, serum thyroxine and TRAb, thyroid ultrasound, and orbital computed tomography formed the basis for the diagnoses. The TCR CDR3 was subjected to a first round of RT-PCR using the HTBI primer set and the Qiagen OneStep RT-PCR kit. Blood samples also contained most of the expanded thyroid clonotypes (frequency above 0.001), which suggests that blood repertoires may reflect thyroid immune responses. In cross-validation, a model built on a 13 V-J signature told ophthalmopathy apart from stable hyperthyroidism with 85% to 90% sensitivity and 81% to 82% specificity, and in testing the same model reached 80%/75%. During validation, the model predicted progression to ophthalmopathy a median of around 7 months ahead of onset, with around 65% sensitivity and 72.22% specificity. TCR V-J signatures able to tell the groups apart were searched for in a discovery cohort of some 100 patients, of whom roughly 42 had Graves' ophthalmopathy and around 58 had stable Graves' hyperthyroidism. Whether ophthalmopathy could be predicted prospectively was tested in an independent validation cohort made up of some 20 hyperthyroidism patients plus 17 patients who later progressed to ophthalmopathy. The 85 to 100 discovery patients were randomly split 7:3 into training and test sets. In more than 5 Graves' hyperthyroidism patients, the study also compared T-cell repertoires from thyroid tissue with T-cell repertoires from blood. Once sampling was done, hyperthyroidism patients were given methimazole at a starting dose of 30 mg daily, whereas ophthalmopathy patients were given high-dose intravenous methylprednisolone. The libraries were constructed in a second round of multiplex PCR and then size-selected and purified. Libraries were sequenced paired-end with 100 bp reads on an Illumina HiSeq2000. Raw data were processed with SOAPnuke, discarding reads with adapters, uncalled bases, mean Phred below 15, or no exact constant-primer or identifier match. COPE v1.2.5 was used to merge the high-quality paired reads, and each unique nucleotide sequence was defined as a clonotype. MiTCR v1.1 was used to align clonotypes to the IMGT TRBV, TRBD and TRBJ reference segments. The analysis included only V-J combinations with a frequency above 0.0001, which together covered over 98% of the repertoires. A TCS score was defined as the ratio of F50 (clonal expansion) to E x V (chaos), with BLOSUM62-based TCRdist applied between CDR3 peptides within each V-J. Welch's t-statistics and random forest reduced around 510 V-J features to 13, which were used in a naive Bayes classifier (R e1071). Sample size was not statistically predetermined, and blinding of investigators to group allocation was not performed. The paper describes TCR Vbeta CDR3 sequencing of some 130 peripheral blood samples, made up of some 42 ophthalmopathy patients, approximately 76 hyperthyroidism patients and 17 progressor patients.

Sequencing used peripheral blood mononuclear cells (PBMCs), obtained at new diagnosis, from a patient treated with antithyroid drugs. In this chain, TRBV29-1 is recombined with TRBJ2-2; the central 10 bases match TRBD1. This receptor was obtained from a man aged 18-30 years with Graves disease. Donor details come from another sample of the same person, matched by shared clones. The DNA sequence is TGCAGCTGCCGGGACAGGGGATTGAACACCGGGGAGCTGTTTTTT. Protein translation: CSCRDRGLNTGELFF.